The clone carrying this T cell receptor (beta chain) was seen just once. This entry is derived from a study of T-cell reconstitution after alpha-beta-depleted transplantation in children. Germline CDR1 KGHSH, CDR2 LQKENI. The V end was cut by 4 bases, the J end by 7 bases, with 10 bases between. This CDR3 is 12 amino acids long. Unique molecular identifiers featured in how the TCRbeta library was prepared. MiXCR was run by TCRdb on the PCR reads, yielding one entry per CDR3 protein. The sample includes 300,000 to 400,000 distinct CDR3 sequences, approximately 23% of them seen just once. Sequencing was performed on PBMCs, mostly from graft donor cells, taken 180 days after TCRalphabeta/CD19-depleted stem cell transplant. The chain uses TRBV18 and TRBJ1-1, with a tentative D call TRBD1 (5 bases). The sequence derives from a male patient younger than 18 who had a stem cell transplant for acute lymphoblastic leukemia, so the T cells may come from the graft donor. The CDR3 coding sequence is TGTGCCAGCTCACTTCAGGGTCTTGAAGCTTTCTTT. This sequence encodes CASSLQGLEAFF.